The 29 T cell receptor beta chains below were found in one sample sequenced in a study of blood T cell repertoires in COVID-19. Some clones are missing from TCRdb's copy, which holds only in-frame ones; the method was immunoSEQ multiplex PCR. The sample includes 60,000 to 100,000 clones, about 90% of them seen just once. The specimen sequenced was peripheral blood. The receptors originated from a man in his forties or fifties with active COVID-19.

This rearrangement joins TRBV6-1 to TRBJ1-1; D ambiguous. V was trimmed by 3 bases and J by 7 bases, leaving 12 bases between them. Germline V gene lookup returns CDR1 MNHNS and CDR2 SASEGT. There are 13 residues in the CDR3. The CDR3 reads CASSDKSRDEAFF. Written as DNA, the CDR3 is TGTGCCAGCAGTGACAAATCGCGAGATGAAGCTTTCTTT.

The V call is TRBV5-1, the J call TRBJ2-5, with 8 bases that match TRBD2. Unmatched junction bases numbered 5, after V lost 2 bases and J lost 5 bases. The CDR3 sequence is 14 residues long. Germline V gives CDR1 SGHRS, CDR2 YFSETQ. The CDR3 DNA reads TGCGCCAGCAGCTTCGGGGGGGCCCGTGAGACCCAGTACTTC. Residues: CASSFGGARETQYF.

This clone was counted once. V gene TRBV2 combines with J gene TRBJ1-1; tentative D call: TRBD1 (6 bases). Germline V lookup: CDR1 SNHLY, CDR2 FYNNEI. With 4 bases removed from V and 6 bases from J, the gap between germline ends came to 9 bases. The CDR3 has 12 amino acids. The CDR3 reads CASSVRGAEAFF. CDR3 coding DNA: TGTGCCAGCAGTGTCAGGGGTGCTGAAGCTTTCTTT.

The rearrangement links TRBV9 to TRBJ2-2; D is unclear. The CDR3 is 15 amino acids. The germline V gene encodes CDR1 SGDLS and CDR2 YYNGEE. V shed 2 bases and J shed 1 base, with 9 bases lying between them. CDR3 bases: TGTGCCAGCAGCGTCTTCAACAGGAACACCGGGGAGCTGTTTTTT. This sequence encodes CASSVFNRNTGELFF.

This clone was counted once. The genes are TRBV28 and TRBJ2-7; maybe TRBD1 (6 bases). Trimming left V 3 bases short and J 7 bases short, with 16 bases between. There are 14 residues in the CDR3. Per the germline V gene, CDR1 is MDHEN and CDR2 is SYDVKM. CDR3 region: CASSLGPRTGEQYF. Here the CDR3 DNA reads TGTGCCAGCAGTTTGGGCCCACGAACAGGGGAGCAGTACTTC.

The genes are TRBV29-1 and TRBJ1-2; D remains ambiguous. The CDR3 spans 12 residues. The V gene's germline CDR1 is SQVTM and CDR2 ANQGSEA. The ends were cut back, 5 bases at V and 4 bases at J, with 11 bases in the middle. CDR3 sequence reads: CSVSFTGYGYTF. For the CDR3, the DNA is TGCAGCGTTAGTTTTACGGGCTATGGCTACACCTTC.

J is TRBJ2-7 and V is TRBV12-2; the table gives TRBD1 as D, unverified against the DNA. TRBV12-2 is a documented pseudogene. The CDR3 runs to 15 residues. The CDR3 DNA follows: TGTGCAAGTCGCGGAACACAGGGGGGGTCCTACGAGCAGTACTTC. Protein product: CASRGTQGGSYEQYF.

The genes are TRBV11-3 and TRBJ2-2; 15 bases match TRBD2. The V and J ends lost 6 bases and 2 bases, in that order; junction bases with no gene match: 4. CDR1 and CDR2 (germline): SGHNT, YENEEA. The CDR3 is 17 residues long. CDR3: CASSQGLAGGNTGELFF. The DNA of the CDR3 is TGTGCCAGCAGTCAGGGACTAGCGGGAGGCAACACCGGGGAGCTGTTTTTT.

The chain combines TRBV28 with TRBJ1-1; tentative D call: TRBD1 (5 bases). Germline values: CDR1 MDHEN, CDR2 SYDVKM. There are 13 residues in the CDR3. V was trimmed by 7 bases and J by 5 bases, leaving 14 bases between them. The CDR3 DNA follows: TGTGCCAGCACTGGGGGGGGGTATACTGAAGCTTTCTTT. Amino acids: CASTGGGYTEAFF. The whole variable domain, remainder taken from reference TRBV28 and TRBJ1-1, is DVKVTQSSRYLVKRTGEKVFLECVQDMDHENMFWYRQDPGLGLRLIYFSYDVKMKEKGDIPEGYSVSREKKERFSLILESASTNQTSMYLCASTGGGYTEAFFGQGTRLTVV.

CDR3 amino acids: CASSVNAGTTIGELFF. CDR3 bases: TGTGCCAGCAGCGTCAACGCCGGGACTACAATCGGGGAGCTGTTTTTT. The V gene is TRBV9, the J gene TRBJ2-2, with 7 bases that match TRBD2. Germline V gene data show CDR1 as SGDLS and CDR2 as YYNGEE. This CDR3 has 16 amino acids. Unmatched junction bases numbered 11, after V lost 2 bases and J lost 7 bases.

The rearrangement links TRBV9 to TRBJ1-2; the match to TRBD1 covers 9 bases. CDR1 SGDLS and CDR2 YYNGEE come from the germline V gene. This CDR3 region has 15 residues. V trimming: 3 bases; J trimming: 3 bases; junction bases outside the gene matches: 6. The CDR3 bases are TGTGCCAGCAGCGCTCCGGGACAGGGATACTATGGCTACACCTTC. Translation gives CASSAPGQGYYGYTF.

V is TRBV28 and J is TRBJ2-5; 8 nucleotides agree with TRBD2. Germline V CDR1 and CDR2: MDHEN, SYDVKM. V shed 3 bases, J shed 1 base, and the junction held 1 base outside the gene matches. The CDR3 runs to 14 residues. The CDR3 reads CASSLAGGQETQYF. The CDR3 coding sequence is TGTGCCAGCAGTTTGGCGGGGGGCCAAGAGACCCAGTACTTC.

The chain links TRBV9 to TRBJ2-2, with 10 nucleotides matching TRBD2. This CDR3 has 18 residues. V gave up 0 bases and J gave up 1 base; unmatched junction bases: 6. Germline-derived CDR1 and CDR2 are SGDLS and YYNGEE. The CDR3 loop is CASSVDPSGSENTGELFF. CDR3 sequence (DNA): TGTGCCAGCAGCGTAGATCCTAGCGGGAGTGAGAACACCGGGGAGCTGTTTTTT.

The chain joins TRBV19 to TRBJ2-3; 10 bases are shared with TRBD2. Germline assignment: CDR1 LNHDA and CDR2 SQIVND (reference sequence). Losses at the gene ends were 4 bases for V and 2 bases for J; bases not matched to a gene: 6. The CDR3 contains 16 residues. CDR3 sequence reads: CASSRWTSGPTDTQYF. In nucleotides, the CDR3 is TGTGCCAGTAGTAGATGGACTAGCGGTCCCACAGATACGCAGTATTTT.

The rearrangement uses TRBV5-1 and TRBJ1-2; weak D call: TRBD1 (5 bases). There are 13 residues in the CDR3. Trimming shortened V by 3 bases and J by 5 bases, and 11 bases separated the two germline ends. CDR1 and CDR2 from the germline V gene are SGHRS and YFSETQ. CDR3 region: CASSSAGSYGYTF. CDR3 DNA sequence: TGCGCCAGCAGCTCCGCAGGGTCGTATGGCTACACCTTC.

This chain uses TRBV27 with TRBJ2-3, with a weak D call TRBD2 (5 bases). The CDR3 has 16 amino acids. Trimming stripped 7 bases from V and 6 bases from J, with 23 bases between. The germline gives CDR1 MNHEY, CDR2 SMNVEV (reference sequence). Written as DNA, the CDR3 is TGTGCCAGCACCCCAGAGGGTCTAGAGGGTCGGGATACGCAGTATTTT. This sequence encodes CASTPEGLEGRDTQYF.

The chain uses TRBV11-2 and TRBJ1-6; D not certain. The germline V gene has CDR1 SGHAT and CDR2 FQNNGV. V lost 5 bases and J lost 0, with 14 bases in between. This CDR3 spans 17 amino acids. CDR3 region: CASSPSEASSYNSPLHF. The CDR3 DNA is TGTGCCAGCAGCCCCTCAGAGGCGAGCTCCTATAATTCACCCCTCCACTTT.

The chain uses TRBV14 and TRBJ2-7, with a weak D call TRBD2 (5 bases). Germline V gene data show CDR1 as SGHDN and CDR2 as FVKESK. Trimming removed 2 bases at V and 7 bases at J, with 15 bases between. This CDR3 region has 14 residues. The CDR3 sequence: CASSQTGLVEEQYF. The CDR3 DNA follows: TGTGCCAGCAGCCAAACGGGATTGGTAGAGGAGCAGTACTTC.

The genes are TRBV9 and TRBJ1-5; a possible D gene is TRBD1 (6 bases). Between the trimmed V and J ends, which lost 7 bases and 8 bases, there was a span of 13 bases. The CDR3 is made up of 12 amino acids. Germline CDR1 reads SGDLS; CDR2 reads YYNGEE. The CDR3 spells CASGGDKEPQHF. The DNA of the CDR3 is TGTGCCAGCGGGGGGGACAAGGAGCCCCAGCATTTT. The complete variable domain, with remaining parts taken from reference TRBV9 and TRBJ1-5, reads DSGVTQTPKHLITATGQRVTLRCSPRSGDLSVYWYQQSLDQGLQFLIQYYNGEERAKGNILERFSAQQFPDLHSELNLSSLELGDSALYFCASGGDKEPQHFGDGTRLSIL.

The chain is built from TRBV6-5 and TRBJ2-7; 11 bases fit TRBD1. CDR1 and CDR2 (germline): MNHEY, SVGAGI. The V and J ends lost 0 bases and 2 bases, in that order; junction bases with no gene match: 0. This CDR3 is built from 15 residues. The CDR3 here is CASSYSGQGAYEQYF. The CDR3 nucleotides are TGTGCCAGCAGTTACTCGGGACAGGGGGCCTACGAGCAGTACTTC.

The CDR3 coding sequence is TGTGCCAGCAGCCCAAGCGAGCGGGGGGGACTCTACGAGCAGTACTTC. Protein product: CASSPSERGGLYEQYF. V usage is TRBV9 and J usage is TRBJ2-7; TRBD2 matches 10 bases. With V trimmed by 4 bases and J by 3 bases, 10 bases remained unmatched. Germline V gene lookup returns CDR1 SGDLS and CDR2 YYNGEE. CDR3 length: 16 amino acids.

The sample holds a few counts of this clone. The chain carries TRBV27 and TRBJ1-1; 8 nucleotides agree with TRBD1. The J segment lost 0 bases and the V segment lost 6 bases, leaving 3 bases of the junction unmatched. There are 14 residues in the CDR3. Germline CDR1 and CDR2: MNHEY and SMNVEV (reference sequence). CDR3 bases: TGTGCCAGCAGGATACAGGGGGTGAACACTGAAGCTTTCTTT. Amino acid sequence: CASRIQGVNTEAFF.

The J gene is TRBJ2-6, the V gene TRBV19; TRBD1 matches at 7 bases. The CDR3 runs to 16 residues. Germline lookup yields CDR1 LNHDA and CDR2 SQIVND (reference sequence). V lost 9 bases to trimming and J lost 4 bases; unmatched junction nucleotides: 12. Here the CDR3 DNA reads TGTGCCAGCCGGGGCACAGGGGTTAACGGGGCCAACGTCCTGACTTTC. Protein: CASRGTGVNGANVLTF.

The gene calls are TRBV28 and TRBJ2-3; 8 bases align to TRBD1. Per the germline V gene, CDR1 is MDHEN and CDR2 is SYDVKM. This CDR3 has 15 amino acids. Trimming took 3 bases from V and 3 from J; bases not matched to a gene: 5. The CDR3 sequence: CASSFETGATDTQYF. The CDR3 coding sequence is TGTGCCAGCAGTTTCGAGACAGGGGCAACAGATACGCAGTATTTT.

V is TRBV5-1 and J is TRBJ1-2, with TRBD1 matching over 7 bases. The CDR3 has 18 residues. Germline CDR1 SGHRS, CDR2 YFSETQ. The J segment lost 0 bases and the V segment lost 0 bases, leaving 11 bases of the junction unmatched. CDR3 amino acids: CASSLASGTATTNYGYTF. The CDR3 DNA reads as TGCGCCAGCAGCTTGGCTTCAGGGACAGCCACTACTAACTATGGCTACACCTTC.

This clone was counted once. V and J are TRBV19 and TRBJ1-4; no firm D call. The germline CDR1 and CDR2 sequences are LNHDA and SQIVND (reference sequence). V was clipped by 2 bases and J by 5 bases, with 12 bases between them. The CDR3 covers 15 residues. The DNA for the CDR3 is TGTGCCAGTAGTATAAATAACAGCCCAAATGAAAAACTGTTTTTT. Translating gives CASSINNSPNEKLFF.

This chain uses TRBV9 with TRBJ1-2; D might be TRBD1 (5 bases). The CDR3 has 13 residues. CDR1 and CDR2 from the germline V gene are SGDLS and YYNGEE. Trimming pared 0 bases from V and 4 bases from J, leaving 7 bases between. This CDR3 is CASSVGDFYGYTF. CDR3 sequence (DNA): TGTGCCAGCAGCGTAGGGGACTTCTATGGCTACACCTTC.

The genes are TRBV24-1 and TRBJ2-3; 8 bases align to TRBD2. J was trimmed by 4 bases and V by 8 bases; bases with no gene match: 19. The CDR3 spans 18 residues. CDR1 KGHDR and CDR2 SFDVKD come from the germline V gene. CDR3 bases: TGTGCCACCATGAGAGGCCGGGAGGGCGATGGGGCTCCAGATACGCAGTATTTT. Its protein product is CATMRGREGDGAPDTQYF.

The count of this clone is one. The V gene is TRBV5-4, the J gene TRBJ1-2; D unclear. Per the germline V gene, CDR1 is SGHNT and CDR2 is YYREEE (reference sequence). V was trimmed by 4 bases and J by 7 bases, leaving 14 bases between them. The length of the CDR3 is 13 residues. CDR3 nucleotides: TGTGCCAGCAGCCCGCGGGAGAATGGTGGCTACACCTTC. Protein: CASSPRENGGYTF.